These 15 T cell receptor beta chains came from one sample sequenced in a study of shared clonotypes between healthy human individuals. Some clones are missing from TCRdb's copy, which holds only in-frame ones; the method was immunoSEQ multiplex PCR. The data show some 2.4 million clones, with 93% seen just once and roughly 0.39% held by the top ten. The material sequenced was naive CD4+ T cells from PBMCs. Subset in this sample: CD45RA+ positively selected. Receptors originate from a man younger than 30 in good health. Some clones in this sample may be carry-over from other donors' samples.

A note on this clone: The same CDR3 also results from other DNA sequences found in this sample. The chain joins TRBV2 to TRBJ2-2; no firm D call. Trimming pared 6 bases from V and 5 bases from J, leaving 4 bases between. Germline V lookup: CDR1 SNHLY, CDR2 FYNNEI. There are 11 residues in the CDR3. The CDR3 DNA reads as TGTGCCAGCAGGGGTACCGGGGAGCTGTTTTTT. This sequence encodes CASRGTGELFF.

The CDR3 region is CASSKPGQAYQPQHF. In DNA, the CDR3 is TGTGCCAGCAGTAAACCGGGACAGGCGTATCAGCCCCAGCATTTT. The chain recombines TRBV28 with TRBJ1-5; 8 bases are shared with TRBD1. The CDR3 spans 15 residues. Per the germline V gene, CDR1 is MDHEN and CDR2 is SYDVKM. Trimming took 5 bases from V and 5 from J; bases not matched to a gene: 8.

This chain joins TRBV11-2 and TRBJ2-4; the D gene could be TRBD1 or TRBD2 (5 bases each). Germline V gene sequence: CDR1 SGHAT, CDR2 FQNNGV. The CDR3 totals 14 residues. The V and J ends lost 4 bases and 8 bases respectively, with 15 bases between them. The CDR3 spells CASSSQGVGDIQYF. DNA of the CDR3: TGTGCCAGCAGCTCCCAAGGGGTGGGGGACATTCAGTACTTC.

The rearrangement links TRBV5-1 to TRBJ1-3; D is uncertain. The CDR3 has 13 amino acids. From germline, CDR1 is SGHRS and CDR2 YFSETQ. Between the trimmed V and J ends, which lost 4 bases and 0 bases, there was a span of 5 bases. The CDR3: CASSPNSGNTIYF. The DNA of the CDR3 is TGCGCCAGCAGCCCCAACTCTGGAAACACCATATATTTT. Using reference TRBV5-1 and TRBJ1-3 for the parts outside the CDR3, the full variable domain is KAGVTQTPRYLIKTRGQQVTLSCSPISGHRSVSWYQQTPGQGLQFLFEYFSETQRNKGNFPGRFSGRQFSNSRSEMNVSTLELGDSALYLCASSPNSGNTIYFGEGSWLTVV.

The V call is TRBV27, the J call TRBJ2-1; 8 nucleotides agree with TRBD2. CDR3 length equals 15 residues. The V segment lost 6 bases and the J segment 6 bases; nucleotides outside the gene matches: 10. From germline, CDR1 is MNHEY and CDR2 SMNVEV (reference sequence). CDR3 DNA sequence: TGTGCCAGCAGGCTCCGGGATCTAGCGGGCAATGAGCAGTTCTTC. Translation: CASRLRDLAGNEQFF.

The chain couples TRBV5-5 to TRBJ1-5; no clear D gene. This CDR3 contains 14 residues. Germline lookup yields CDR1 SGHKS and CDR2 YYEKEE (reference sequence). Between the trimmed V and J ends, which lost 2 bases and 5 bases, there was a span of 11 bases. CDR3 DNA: TGTGCCAGCAGCTTACCGCCCCCCCATCAGCCCCAGCATTTT. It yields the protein CASSLPPPHQPQHF.

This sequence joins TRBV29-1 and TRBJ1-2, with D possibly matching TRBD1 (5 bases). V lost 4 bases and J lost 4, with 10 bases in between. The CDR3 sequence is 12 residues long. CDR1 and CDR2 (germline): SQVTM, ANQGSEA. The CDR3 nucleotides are TGCAGCGTTGGGGGGGGATTCTATGGCTACACCTTC. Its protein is CSVGGGFYGYTF.

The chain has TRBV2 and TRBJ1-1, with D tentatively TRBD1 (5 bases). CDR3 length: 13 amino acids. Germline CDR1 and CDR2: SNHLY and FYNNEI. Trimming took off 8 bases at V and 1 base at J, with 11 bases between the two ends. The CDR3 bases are TGTGCCAGCGTATCGGGGGGGAACACTGAAGCTTTCTTT. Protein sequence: CASVSGGNTEAFF.

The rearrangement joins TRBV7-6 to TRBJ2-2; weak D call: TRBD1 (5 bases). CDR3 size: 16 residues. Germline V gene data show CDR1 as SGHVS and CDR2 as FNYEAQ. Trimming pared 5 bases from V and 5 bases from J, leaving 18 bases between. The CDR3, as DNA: TGTGCCAGCAGCCAATGGTCGGCAGGGCCGACCGGGGAGCTGTTTTTT. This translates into CASSQWSAGPTGELFF.

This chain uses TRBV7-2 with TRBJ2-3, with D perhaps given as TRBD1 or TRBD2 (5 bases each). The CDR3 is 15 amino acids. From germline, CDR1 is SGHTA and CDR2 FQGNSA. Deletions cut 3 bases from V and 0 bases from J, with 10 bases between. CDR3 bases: TGTGCCAGCAGCTTCGGGGCGACTAGCACAGATACGCAGTATTTT. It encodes CASSFGATSTDTQYF.

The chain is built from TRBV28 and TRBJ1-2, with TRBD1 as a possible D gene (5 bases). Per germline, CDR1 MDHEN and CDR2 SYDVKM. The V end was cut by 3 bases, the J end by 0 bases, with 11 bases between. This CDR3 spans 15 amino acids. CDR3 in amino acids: CASSLVGATNYGYTF. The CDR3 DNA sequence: TGTGCCAGCAGTTTGGTCGGGGCTACTAACTATGGCTACACCTTC.

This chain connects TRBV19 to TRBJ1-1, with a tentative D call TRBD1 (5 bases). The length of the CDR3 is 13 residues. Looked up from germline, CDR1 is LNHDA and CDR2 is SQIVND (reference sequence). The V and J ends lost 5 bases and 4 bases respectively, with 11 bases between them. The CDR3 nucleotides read TGTGCCAGTAGTGGGGCAGGATTCACTGAAGCTTTCTTT. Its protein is CASSGAGFTEAFF.

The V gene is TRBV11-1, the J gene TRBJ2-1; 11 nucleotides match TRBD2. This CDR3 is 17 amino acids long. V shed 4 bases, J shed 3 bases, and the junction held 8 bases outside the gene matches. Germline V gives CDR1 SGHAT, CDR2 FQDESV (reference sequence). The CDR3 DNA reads TGTGCCAGCAGCTCGGACCCACTAGCGGGGGTCTACAATGAGCAGTTCTTC. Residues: CASSSDPLAGVYNEQFF.

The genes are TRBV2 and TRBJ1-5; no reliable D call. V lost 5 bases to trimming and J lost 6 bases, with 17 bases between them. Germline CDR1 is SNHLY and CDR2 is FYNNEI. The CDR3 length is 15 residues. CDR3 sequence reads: CASSLYGNSAQPQHF. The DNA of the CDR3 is TGTGCCAGCAGTCTATACGGGAACTCAGCTCAGCCCCAGCATTTT.

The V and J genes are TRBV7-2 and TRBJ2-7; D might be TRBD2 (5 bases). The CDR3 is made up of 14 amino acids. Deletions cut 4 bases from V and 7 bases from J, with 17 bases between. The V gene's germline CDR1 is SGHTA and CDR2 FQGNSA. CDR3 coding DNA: TGTGCCAGCAGCTACGGAGGCGCCCCGGGGGAGCAGTACTTC. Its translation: CASSYGGAPGEQYF.